One sample yielded the 28 T cell receptor beta chains listed below, sequenced in a study of T cell responses to AZD1222 COVID-19 vaccine. This table comes from immunoSEQ multiplex PCR, and its TCRdb copy is limited to in-frame clones, with some not included. Counted here are 150,000 to 160,000 clones, around nine tenths occurring once; the ten biggest clones make up approximately 19%. The sequencing used peripheral blood, collected on day 0 of AZD1222 vaccination. The receptor set was obtained from an adult in good health.

This chain joins TRBV4-1 and TRBJ2-5, with D perhaps matching TRBD2 (6 bases). V lost 1 base and J lost 5, with 8 bases in between. Germline CDR1 is MGHRA and CDR2 is YSYEKL. The length of the CDR3 is 13 residues. The CDR3 region is CASSQVLAETQYF. As DNA, the CDR3 is TGCGCCAGCAGCCAAGTGCTAGCGGAGACCCAGTACTTC.

This clone was seen only once. The chain employs TRBV10-2 and TRBJ2-7; 11 bases match TRBD1. CDR1 WSHSY and CDR2 SAAADI come from the germline V gene. V lost 3 bases and J lost 3; bases outside the gene matches: 1. The CDR3 runs to 14 residues. CDR3 region: CASSEGTGGYEQYF. CDR3 DNA: TGCGCCAGCAGTGAAGGGACAGGGGGCTACGAGCAGTACTTC.

The J gene is TRBJ1-4, the V gene TRBV5-6; the D is unclear. Germline lookup yields CDR1 SGHDT and CDR2 YYEEEE. V shed 3 bases and J shed 7 bases, with 7 bases lying between them. The CDR3 has 12 amino acids. The CDR3 loop is CASSSASEKLFF. For the CDR3, the DNA is TGTGCCAGCAGCTCGGCCAGTGAAAAACTGTTTTTT.

This chain connects TRBV7-2 to TRBJ2-5; D not resolved. V shed 5 bases and J shed 4 bases, with 8 bases lying between them. Germline CDR1 is SGHTA and CDR2 is FQGNSA. The CDR3 loop spans 12 amino acids. The chain's CDR3 is CASSPLRETQYF. Written as DNA, the CDR3 is TGTGCCAGCAGCCCGTTGAGAGAGACCCAGTACTTC.

This clone was counted once. The chain recombines TRBV19 with TRBJ1-1; no firm D call. Trimming removed 4 bases from V and 6 bases from J, with 15 bases in between. The germline CDR1 and CDR2 sequences are LNHDA and SQIVND (reference sequence). The CDR3 is 14 amino acids. The CDR3 here is CASSTTPPRSEAFF. The DNA of the CDR3 is TGTGCCAGTAGTACCACGCCCCCCAGGTCTGAAGCTTTCTTT. Filled out from reference TRBV19 and TRBJ1-1, the complete variable domain reads DGGITQSPKYLFRKEGQNVTLSCEQNLNHDAMYWYRQDPGQGLRLIYYSQIVNDFQKGDIAEGYSVSREKKESFPLTVTSAQKNPTAFYLCASSTTPPRSEAFFGQGTRLTVV.

This sequence joins TRBV5-4 and TRBJ1-5; D is undetermined. The germline CDR1 and CDR2 sequences are SGHNT and YYREEE (reference sequence). This CDR3 spans 13 amino acids. The V end was cut by 0 bases, the J end by 2 bases, with 3 bases between. CDR3 residues: CASSLDGNQPQHF. Here the CDR3 DNA reads TGTGCCAGCAGCTTGGACGGCAATCAGCCCCAGCATTTT.

This clone has just a few counts. The chain has TRBV7-8 and TRBJ2-7; 8 bases line up with TRBD1. The germline gives CDR1 SGHVS, CDR2 FQNEAQ. The V segment lost 3 bases and the J segment 2 bases; nucleotides outside the gene matches: 3. There are 14 residues in the CDR3. The chain's CDR3 is CASSFGTGPYEQYF. CDR3 sequence (DNA): TGTGCCAGCAGCTTCGGGACAGGACCCTACGAGCAGTACTTC.

The chain links TRBV30 to TRBJ2-7; TRBD1 or TRBD2 may be the D gene (5 bases each). Trimming pared 8 bases from V and 0 bases from J, leaving 14 bases between. The CDR3 runs to 13 residues. Germline V gene data show CDR1 as GTSNPN and CDR2 as SVGIG (reference sequence). CDR3 region: CAGTGVSSYEQYF. CDR3 nucleotides: TGTGCCGGGACCGGGGTAAGCTCCTACGAGCAGTACTTC.

This sequence joins TRBV2 and TRBJ1-6, with D unclear. V gave up 2 bases and J gave up 8 bases, with 1 base separating them. This CDR3 spans 11 amino acids. Germline-derived CDR1 and CDR2 are SNHLY and FYNNEI. CDR3 amino acids: CASSEHSPLHF. Written as DNA, the CDR3 is TGTGCCAGCAGTGAACATTCACCCCTCCACTTT.

The gene calls are TRBV5-8 and TRBJ2-5; weak D call: TRBD1 (6 bases). Germline V gives CDR1 SGHTS, CDR2 YDEGEE. The CDR3 consists of 15 residues. V was clipped by 0 bases and J by 3 bases, with 12 bases between them. CDR3 residues: CASSLGSAGEETQYF. CDR3 nucleotide sequence: TGTGCCAGCAGCTTGGGATCGGCAGGGGAAGAGACCCAGTACTTC.

The rearrangement uses TRBV19 and TRBJ2-5; 7 positions match TRBD2. V was clipped by 4 bases and J by 1 base; unmatched bases: 6. This CDR3 spans 15 amino acids. Germline CDR1 LNHDA, CDR2 SQIVND (reference sequence). CDR3 bases: TGTGCCAGTAGTACTAGCGGACGGGGCCAAGAGACCCAGTACTTC. Its translation: CASSTSGRGQETQYF.

The V gene is TRBV4-3, the J gene TRBJ1-1, with D possibly TRBD1 on 6 matching bases. Germline V CDR1 and CDR2: LGHNA, YSLEER. V lost 1 base to trimming and J lost 0 bases, with 9 bases between them. There are 15 residues in the CDR3. As DNA, the CDR3 is TGCGCCAGCAGCCAAGGACACAGGGTGAACACTGAAGCTTTCTTT. It codes for CASSQGHRVNTEAFF.

The chain recombines TRBV15 with TRBJ2-1; D might be TRBD1 (5 bases). The CDR3 runs to 15 residues. Trimming took off 0 bases at V and 9 bases at J, with 15 bases between the two ends. Germline lookup yields CDR1 LNHNV and CDR2 YYDKDF (reference sequence). In DNA, the CDR3 is TGTGCCACCAGCAGAGATCCGGGTCCCCAGGGTGAGCAGTTCTTC. It specifies CATSRDPGPQGEQFF.

The table lists this clone with a few counts. The V and J genes are TRBV19 and TRBJ1-4; 7 positions agree with TRBD1. V was clipped by 5 bases and J by 6 bases; unmatched bases: 9. CDR1 is LNHDA and CDR2 is SQIVND in the germline V gene (reference sequence). The CDR3 runs 15 residues. This CDR3 is CASSAGTAIDEKLFF. CDR3 bases: TGTGCCAGTAGTGCGGGGACAGCTATAGATGAAAAACTGTTTTTT.

The chain carries TRBV5-1 and TRBJ2-3; D call uncertain. Germline values: CDR1 SGHRS, CDR2 YFSETQ. V lost 4 bases, J lost 1 base, and 16 bases lay in between. The CDR3 covers 16 residues. In DNA form, the CDR3 reads TGCGCCAGCAGCCGGAAGACATCAACGCGCACAGATACGCAGTATTTT. It translates to CASSRKTSTRTDTQYF. Complete variable domain (other parts from reference TRBV5-1 and TRBJ2-3): KAGVTQTPRYLIKTRGQQVTLSCSPISGHRSVSWYQQTPGQGLQFLFEYFSETQRNKGNFPGRFSGRQFSNSRSEMNVSTLELGDSALYLCASSRKTSTRTDTQYFGPGTRLTVL.

This chain joins TRBV29-1 and TRBJ1-2, with D tentatively TRBD1 (6 bases). This CDR3 is built from 14 residues. Between the trimmed V and J ends, which lost 6 bases and 0 bases, there was a span of 14 bases. Germline CDR1 SQVTM, CDR2 ANQGSEA. CDR3 bases: TGCAGCGTCACGGGACACCCCACTAACTATGGCTACACCTTC. This gives the protein CSVTGHPTNYGYTF.

This chain joins TRBV5-4 and TRBJ1-5, with D unresolved. Deletions cut 3 bases from V and 1 base from J, with 11 bases between. The length of the CDR3 is 15 residues. Germline lookup yields CDR1 SGHNT and CDR2 YYREEE (reference sequence). The CDR3 sequence: CASSSDRVSNQPQHF. The CDR3 bases are TGTGCCAGCAGCTCGGACCGCGTGAGCAATCAGCCCCAGCATTTT.

The rearrangement links TRBV6-2 or TRBV6-3 to TRBJ2-3; 8 bases line up with TRBD2. From germline, CDR1 is MNHEY and CDR2 SVGEGT. CDR3 length: 15 amino acids. Germline trimming cut 5 bases from V and 3 bases from J; bases unmatched to any gene: 7. In DNA form, the CDR3 reads TGTGCCAGCAGTCAGCGGGAGTCTGGAACAGATACGCAGTATTTT. It encodes CASSQRESGTDTQYF.

The chain uses TRBV12-3 or TRBV12-4 and TRBJ1-1; D is unclear. This CDR3 spans 12 amino acids. The V end lost 6 bases, the J end lost 3 bases, and 8 bases lay between the germline ends. The CDR3 sequence: CASSRDYTEAFF. The CDR3, as DNA: TGTGCCAGCAGCCGCGACTACACTGAAGCTTTCTTT.

J is TRBJ1-4 and V is TRBV7-2; maybe TRBD1 (6 bases). The CDR3 spans 16 residues. Trimming left V 5 bases short and J 6 bases short, with 19 bases between. Germline V lookup: CDR1 SGHTA, CDR2 FQGNSA. The CDR3 nucleotides read TGTGCCAGCAGCCCTTTCTCCTTGGACAGCGATGAAAAACTGTTTTTT. It encodes CASSPFSLDSDEKLFF.

V and J are TRBV10-3 and TRBJ1-5; possible D gene TRBD1, 5 bases. The CDR3 has 16 residues. The V and J ends lost 2 bases and 2 bases respectively, with 13 bases between them. Looked up from germline, CDR1 is ENHRY and CDR2 is SYGVKD. The CDR3 sequence is CAISEALGGGNQPQHF. CDR3 DNA sequence: TGTGCCATCAGTGAGGCCCTGGGGGGGGGCAATCAGCCCCAGCATTTT.

This clone was detected once. This sequence joins TRBV9 and TRBJ1-4, with D possibly matching TRBD1 (5 bases). CDR1 is SGDLS and CDR2 is YYNGEE in the germline V gene. Trimming left V 0 bases short and J 8 bases short, with 11 bases between. The CDR3 sequence is 14 residues long. DNA for the CDR3: TGTGCCAGCAGCGTAGGGGGGGGTCCCGAAAAACTGTTTTTT. It codes for CASSVGGGPEKLFF.

This rearrangement joins TRBV28 to TRBJ2-3, with D possibly TRBD1 on 5 matching bases. Germline V CDR1 and CDR2: MDHEN, SYDVKM. CDR3 length: 15 residues. The V gene lost 4 bases and the J gene lost 2 bases, with 13 bases spanning the gap. The CDR3 sequence: CASSSGASNTDTQYF. The DNA of the CDR3 is TGTGCCAGCAGTTCTGGGGCCTCAAACACAGATACGCAGTATTTT. Filled out from reference TRBV28 and TRBJ2-3, the complete variable domain reads DVKVTQSSRYLVKRTGEKVFLECVQDMDHENMFWYRQDPGLGLRLIYFSYDVKMKEKGDIPEGYSVSREKKERFSLILESASTNQTSMYLCASSSGASNTDTQYFGPGTRLTVL.

This chain links TRBV3-1 (or the pseudogene TRBV3-2) with TRBJ1-3, with D uncertain. This CDR3 is built from 14 residues. Germline V gives CDR1 LGHDT, CDR2 YNNKEL (reference sequence). The germline V and J ends were trimmed by 1 base and 3 bases, with 7 bases remaining between them. CDR3 loop: CASSQGVSGNTIYF. CDR3 sequence (DNA): TGTGCCAGCAGCCAAGGTGTAAGTGGAAACACCATATATTTT.

The chain combines TRBV7-2 with TRBJ2-3, with 9 bases that match TRBD2. Losses at the gene ends were 6 bases for V and 3 bases for J; bases not matched to a gene: 7. The CDR3 has 15 amino acids. Germline-derived CDR1 and CDR2 are SGHTA and FQGNSA. In DNA, the CDR3 is TGTGCCAGCAGACCACCGGGACTAGCTACAGATACGCAGTATTTT. It yields the protein CASRPPGLATDTQYF.

V is TRBV30 and J is TRBJ1-2; D perhaps matches TRBD1 (5 bases). The germline gives CDR1 GTSNPN, CDR2 SVGIG (reference sequence). The CDR3 is 16 residues long. V was shortened by 3 bases and J by 2 bases, with 19 bases between the two germline ends. DNA for the CDR3: TGTGCCTGGAGCCAACTGGGAGGGGAACGCAACTATGGCTACACCTTC. It specifies CAWSQLGGERNYGYTF.

The chain's CDR3 is CASSSQAGNTEAFF. The CDR3 DNA follows: TGCGCCAGCAGTTCCCAGGCGGGGAACACTGAAGCTTTCTTT. The rearrangement uses TRBV5-1 and TRBJ1-1; the D is unclear. Germline CDR1 SGHRS, CDR2 YFSETQ. V lost 5 bases, J lost 1 base, and 12 bases lay in between. This CDR3 region has 14 residues.

The chain joins TRBV7-2 to TRBJ1-4; TRBD1 might be the D (5 bases). The CDR3 has 14 amino acids. CDR1 and CDR2 from the germline V gene are SGHTA and FQGNSA. Trimming pared 1 base from V and 3 bases from J, leaving 6 bases between. The CDR3 sequence is CASSLGGANEKLFF. The CDR3 bases are TGTGCCAGCAGCTTAGGAGGGGCTAATGAAAAACTGTTTTTT.